These 31 T cell receptor beta chains were sequenced from one sample in a study of blood T cell repertoires in COVID-19. Repertoires were generated with immunoSEQ multiplex PCR, while TCRdb's copy carries only in-frame clones and drops some. The data contain some 200,000 clones, under 90% of them seen just once; the ten biggest clones take up 4.5% to 7.5%. Input material: peripheral blood. Receptors were obtained from an elderly man with acute or convalescent COVID-19.

The chain links TRBV15 to TRBJ2-3; TRBD2 might be the D (6 bases). The CDR3 runs to 14 residues. The germline V gene has CDR1 LNHNV and CDR2 YYDKDF (reference sequence). Trimming took off 1 base at V and 3 bases at J, with 8 bases between the two ends. The chain's CDR3 is CATSRGEETDTQYF. CDR3 sequence (DNA): TGTGCCACCAGCAGAGGGGAGGAGACAGATACGCAGTATTTT.

CDR3 sequence reads: CASSLEVGGELFF. The CDR3 DNA reads TGTGCCAGCAGCTTGGAGGTTGGCGGGGAGCTGTTTTTT. The V and J genes are TRBV7-6 and TRBJ2-2, with a weak D call TRBD2 (5 bases). The CDR3 totals 13 residues. V lost 3 bases and J 7 bases, leaving 9 bases between the germline ends. Per germline, CDR1 SGHVS and CDR2 FNYEAQ.

A few counts support this clone. The V call is TRBV7-3, the J call TRBJ2-2; D is uncertain. Germline V gives CDR1 SGHTA, CDR2 FQGTGA. The CDR3 contains 15 residues. V shed 5 bases and J shed 1 base, with 11 bases lying between them. In DNA, the CDR3 is TGTGCCAGCAGCGCCTTATCCGGGAACACCGGGGAGCTGTTTTTT. Translation: CASSALSGNTGELFF.

V gene TRBV5-1 combines with J gene TRBJ2-1; TRBD2 matches 15 bases. Germline V lookup: CDR1 SGHRS, CDR2 YFSETQ. V shed 4 bases and J 5 bases; nucleotides not matched to a gene: 4. CDR3 size: 16 residues. Here the CDR3 reads CASSRGLAGGNNEQFF. DNA of the CDR3: TGCGCCAGCAGCCGAGGACTAGCGGGAGGGAACAATGAGCAGTTCTTC.

The chain recombines TRBV7-3 with TRBJ2-1, with 10 bases aligning to TRBD1. With V trimmed by 3 bases and J by 6 bases, 17 bases remained unmatched. The CDR3 loop spans 19 amino acids. Germline CDR1 reads SGHTA; CDR2 reads FQGTGA. Here the CDR3 DNA reads TGTGCCAGCAGCTTTTCCACGCAAATAAGGGACAGGGGTGGCAATGAGCAGTTCTTC. It is translated as CASSFSTQIRDRGGNEQFF.

The chain joins TRBV6-6 to TRBJ1-4; no firm D call. Looked up from germline, CDR1 is MNHNY and CDR2 is SVGAGI (reference sequence). Trimming shortened V by 3 bases and J by 6 bases, and 8 bases separated the two germline ends. This CDR3 is built from 13 residues. The CDR3, as DNA: TGTGCCAGCAGTTATGTGGGAGATGAAAAACTGTTTTTT. Translation: CASSYVGDEKLFF.

The chain employs TRBV6-5 and TRBJ2-5; D ambiguous. The CDR3 has 13 residues. CDR1 is MNHEY and CDR2 is SVGAGI in the germline V gene. The V end lost 5 bases, the J end lost 4 bases, and 11 bases lay between the germline ends. The DNA for the CDR3 is TGTGCCAGCAGTCCATCCTTACTAGAGACCCAGTACTTC. This gives the protein CASSPSLLETQYF.

V gene TRBV11-2 combines with J gene TRBJ2-4; D is unresolved. This CDR3 is 15 amino acids long. Per germline, CDR1 SGHAT and CDR2 FQNNGV. Trimming left V 0 bases short and J 0 bases short, with 6 bases between. The CDR3 here is CASSLDLSAKNIQYF. The CDR3 DNA follows: TGTGCCAGCAGCTTAGACCTCTCAGCCAAAAACATTCAGTACTTC.

The chain combines TRBV18 with TRBJ2-2, with TRBD2 matching 9 bases. This CDR3 spans 16 amino acids. CDR1 and CDR2 (germline): KGHSH, LQKENI. V lost 3 bases to trimming and J lost 4 bases; unmatched junction nucleotides: 6. The CDR3 protein is CASSPLAGRGTGELFF. The DNA of the CDR3 is TGTGCCAGCTCACCTCTAGCGGGACGCGGCACCGGGGAGCTGTTTTTT.

The V gene is TRBV6-1, the J gene TRBJ2-7, with a tentative D call TRBD2 (5 bases). The V gene's germline CDR1 is MNHNS and CDR2 SASEGT. Trimming cost V 3 bases and J 2 bases, with 11 bases left between them. The CDR3 is 14 amino acids. This CDR3 is CASSDRGSAYEQYF. The CDR3 bases are TGTGCCAGCAGTGACAGAGGGTCGGCCTACGAGCAGTACTTC.

This chain links TRBV19 with TRBJ1-6; no clear D gene. This CDR3 contains 15 residues. Trimming removed 2 bases from V and 5 bases from J, with 10 bases in between. Germline CDR1 and CDR2: LNHDA and SQIVND (reference sequence). The DNA for the CDR3 is TGTGCCAGTAGTATATGGGCAGGAAATAATTCACCCCTCCACTTT. Amino acid sequence: CASSIWAGNNSPLHF.

The count of this clone is one. The chain is built from TRBV6-2 or TRBV6-3 and TRBJ1-5; maybe TRBD1 (6 bases). Deletions cut 2 bases from V and 4 bases from J, with 12 bases between. The CDR3 covers 15 residues. Germline assignment: CDR1 MNHEY and CDR2 SVGEGT. The CDR3 DNA follows: TGTGCCAGCAGTTACCCAGCAGGGGAAAATCAGCCCCAGCATTTT. Translation gives CASSYPAGENQPQHF.

The rearrangement links TRBV15 to TRBJ1-6; D is unresolved. Germline V lookup: CDR1 LNHNV, CDR2 YYDKDF (reference sequence). Trimming shortened V by 1 base and J by 8 bases, and 15 bases separated the two germline ends. This CDR3 comprises 16 residues. The DNA of the CDR3 is TGTGCCACCAGCAGAGCTTGGGGATACGGGGATTCACCCCTCCACTTT. Its protein is CATSRAWGYGDSPLHF.

The genes are TRBV10-3 and TRBJ1-6, with D perhaps TRBD1 (5 bases). CDR3 length: 14 amino acids. Trimming removed 7 bases from V and 6 bases from J, with 13 bases in between. The germline CDR1 and CDR2 sequences are ENHRY and SYGVKD. The DNA for the CDR3 is TGTGCCATCACCATGGACACCGCTAATTCACCCCTCCACTTT. It encodes CAITMDTANSPLHF.

The chain is built from TRBV7-3 and TRBJ2-1, with 13 bases aligning to TRBD2. J lost 7 bases, V lost 8 bases, and 8 bases had no gene match. The CDR3 covers 15 residues. Germline CDR1 and CDR2: SGHTA and FQGTGA. The CDR3 sequence is CASGRTSGSDNEQFF. The CDR3 DNA reads TGTGCCAGCGGCCGGACTAGCGGGAGCGATAATGAGCAGTTCTTC.

The rearrangement links TRBV11-3 to TRBJ2-2; 12 bases align to TRBD2. Trimming removed 5 bases from V and 5 bases from J; junction bases left unmatched: 3. This CDR3 contains 15 residues. Germline loops: CDR1 SGHNT, CDR2 YENEEA. CDR3 nucleotide sequence: TGTGCCAGCAGCCCACTAGCGGGAGGTACCGGGGAGCTGTTTTTT. Protein sequence: CASSPLAGGTGELFF.

The genes are TRBV5-1 and TRBJ2-2, with 9 bases fitting TRBD2. Germline values: CDR1 SGHRS, CDR2 YFSETQ. The CDR3 length is 17 residues. The trim removed 4 bases at V and 3 bases at J, leaving 10 bases unmatched. CDR3 loop: CASSITVAGADTGELFF. CDR3 sequence (DNA): TGCGCCAGCAGCATTACCGTAGCGGGAGCGGACACCGGGGAGCTGTTTTTT. Combining the CDR3 with reference TRBV5-1 and TRBJ2-2 gives the whole variable domain KAGVTQTPRYLIKTRGQQVTLSCSPISGHRSVSWYQQTPGQGLQFLFEYFSETQRNKGNFPGRFSGRQFSNSRSEMNVSTLELGDSALYLCASSITVAGADTGELFFGEGSRLTVL.

This sequence joins TRBV5-1 and TRBJ2-3; 15 nucleotides agree with TRBD2. Germline V gives CDR1 SGHRS, CDR2 YFSETQ. With V trimmed by 0 bases and J by 0 bases, 5 bases remained unmatched. This CDR3 region has 19 residues. The CDR3 nucleotides are TGCGCCAGCAGCTTGGTGGGACTAGCGGGAGGACTTAGCACAGATACGCAGTATTTT. The encoded protein is CASSLVGLAGGLSTDTQYF.

This rearrangement joins TRBV4-1 to TRBJ2-1; maybe TRBD1 (5 bases). The CDR3 runs to 16 residues. Germline CDR1 reads MGHRA; CDR2 reads YSYEKL. V was trimmed by 2 bases and J by 4 bases, leaving 15 bases between them. The DNA for the CDR3 is TGCGCCAGCAGCCAATATCTAGGGGCCTCATACAATGAGCAGTTCTTC. It encodes CASSQYLGASYNEQFF.

The V gene is TRBV19, the J gene TRBJ1-1, with D perhaps matching TRBD1 (6 bases). Germline CDR1 reads LNHDA; CDR2 reads SQIVND (reference sequence). This CDR3 has 13 amino acids. Trimming pared 5 bases from V and 5 bases from J, leaving 12 bases between. The CDR3 bases are TGTGCCAGTAGTGAAGGGGGAGGGACTGAAGCTTTCTTT. Protein sequence: CASSEGGGTEAFF.

This rearrangement joins TRBV7-9 to TRBJ1-5, with D uncertain. V was trimmed by 4 bases and J by 2 bases, leaving 9 bases between them. The CDR3 is 14 amino acids. Germline assignment: CDR1 SEHNR and CDR2 FQNEAQ (reference sequence). CDR3 residues: CASSSTGGNQPQHF. The CDR3 bases are TGTGCCAGCAGCTCCACCGGGGGCAATCAGCCCCAGCATTTT.

The genes are TRBV7-2 and TRBJ2-1; 9 positions match TRBD2. The ends lost 3 bases at V and 7 bases at J; junction bases unmatched: 4. This CDR3 is 14 amino acids long. Per the germline V gene, CDR1 is SGHTA and CDR2 is FQGNSA. The CDR3 bases are TGTGCCAGCAGCTTCCGACTAGCGGCGAATGAGCAGTTCTTC. Its protein product is CASSFRLAANEQFF.

This clone has just a few counts. The chain uses TRBV7-9 and TRBJ1-2; D not resolved. The CDR3 totals 15 residues. The germline V gene encodes CDR1 SEHNR and CDR2 FQNEAQ (reference sequence). Trimming removed 5 bases from V and 6 bases from J, with 19 bases in between. For the CDR3, the DNA is TGTGCCAGCAGCATACTGACGCCGCTCGGGGATGGCTACACCTTC. Translation: CASSILTPLGDGYTF.

The chain has TRBV29-1 and TRBJ2-5; 7 nucleotides agree with TRBD2. CDR1 SQVTM and CDR2 ANQGSEA come from the germline V gene. J was trimmed by 5 bases and V by 2 bases; bases with no gene match: 8. The CDR3 has 14 residues. In DNA form, the CDR3 reads TGCAGCGTTGAATGGGTAGCGGGTGGGGAGACCCAGTACTTC. This translates into CSVEWVAGGETQYF.

V and J are TRBV24-1 and TRBJ1-2; no firm D call. From germline, CDR1 is KGHDR and CDR2 SFDVKD. V lost 1 base and J 2 bases, leaving 7 bases between the germline ends. This CDR3 contains 14 residues. DNA of the CDR3: TGTGCCACCAGTGATTTTGCAGTAAACTATGGCTACACCTTC. Amino acid sequence: CATSDFAVNYGYTF.

This rearrangement joins TRBV7-2 to TRBJ2-5; D gene ambiguous. The CDR3 runs to 15 residues. CDR1 is SGHTA, CDR2 FQGNSA, per germline. V lost 2 bases and J lost 5, with 15 bases in between. In nucleotides, the CDR3 is TGTGCCAGCAGCTTAAACCCCAGCACGCGGGAGACCCAGTACTTC. Protein product: CASSLNPSTRETQYF.

This rearrangement joins TRBV24-1 to TRBJ1-2; 7 nucleotides match TRBD1. The V gene's germline CDR1 is KGHDR and CDR2 SFDVKD. V was clipped by 4 bases and J by 4 bases; unmatched bases: 14. The CDR3 consists of 17 residues. The CDR3 protein is CATSEGGTAGVGYGYTF. CDR3 sequence (DNA): TGTGCCACCAGTGAGGGTGGGACAGCAGGTGTTGGCTATGGCTACACCTTC.

The rearrangement uses TRBV24-1 and TRBJ1-5; weak D call: TRBD1 (5 bases). V shed 0 bases and J shed 0 bases, with 14 bases lying between them. Germline CDR1 is KGHDR and CDR2 is SFDVKD. The CDR3 sequence is 18 residues long. For the CDR3, the DNA is TGTGCCACCAGTGATTTGGCAGGGCGGGGAGTTAGCAATCAGCCCCAGCATTTT. Protein product: CATSDLAGRGVSNQPQHF.

This chain uses TRBV28 with TRBJ2-7, with TRBD2 identical over 16 bases. Unmatched junction bases numbered 10, after V lost 6 bases and J lost 11 bases. The CDR3 has 15 amino acids. Germline-derived CDR1 and CDR2 are MDHEN and SYDVKM. CDR3 coding DNA: TGTGCCAGCAGACCCGGGACTAGCGGGAGGGCATGGGAGTACTTC. Translating gives CASRPGTSGRAWEYF.

This clone was detected only a few times. This chain links TRBV3-1 (or the pseudogene TRBV3-2) with TRBJ2-7; a possible D gene is TRBD2 (5 bases). Germline lookup yields CDR1 LGHDT and CDR2 YNNKEL (reference sequence). The CDR3 spans 16 residues. The V and J ends lost 2 bases and 0 bases respectively, with 14 bases between them. The CDR3 DNA reads TGTGCCAGCAGCCAACAACTGATGGGGAGCTCCTACGAGCAGTACTTC. Translation: CASSQQLMGSSYEQYF.

This clone occurred a few times. The chain is built from TRBV6-4 and TRBJ2-7; the D gene is possibly TRBD1 (5 bases). The CDR3 is 14 amino acids. Germline values: CDR1 MRHNA, CDR2 SNTAGT. Trimming left V 5 bases short and J 2 bases short, with 13 bases between. The DNA for the CDR3 is TGTGCCAGCAGTTCAGGGCCCCCCACCTACGAGCAGTACGTC. Translation: CASSSGPPTYEQYV.